One sample yielded the 20 T cell receptor beta chains listed below, sequenced in a study of cytomegalovirus exposure and HLA in healthy donors. Primers: 60 Vbeta forward and 13 Jbeta reverse. Measured with immunoSEQ multiplex PCR; TCRdb has only the in-frame clones, and not every one. The table shows under 110,000 clones, with 65% to 75% occurring only once. The sample comprised PBMCs. These receptors were taken from a female donor in good health and CMV-seronegative.

DNA of the CDR3: TGTGCCAGTAAAGGACTAGCGGACTCCTACGAGCAGTACTTC. The encoded protein is CASKGLADSYEQYF. The chain employs TRBV19 and TRBJ2-7; 10 positions agree with TRBD2. The CDR3 loop spans 14 amino acids. After removal of 7 bases from V and 0 bases from J, the junction contained 3 bases not matched to a gene. The V gene's germline CDR1 is LNHDA and CDR2 SQIVND (reference sequence).

This chain joins TRBV7-2 and TRBJ2-1; D not resolved. Germline V gene lookup returns CDR1 SGHTA and CDR2 FQGNSA. The V and J ends lost 2 bases and 0 bases respectively, with 5 bases between them. The CDR3 runs to 14 residues. The CDR3 DNA is TGTGCCAGCAGCTTATACGGCTCCTACAATGAGCAGTTCTTC. As protein: CASSLYGSYNEQFF.

J is TRBJ1-1 and V is TRBV5-1; no reliable D call. CDR3 length equals 14 residues. The germline V gene encodes CDR1 SGHRS and CDR2 YFSETQ. V was shortened by 4 bases and J by 3 bases, with 13 bases between the two germline ends. The CDR3 protein is CASSTQTEDTEAFF. The CDR3 DNA reads TGCGCCAGCAGCACCCAAACGGAGGACACTGAAGCTTTCTTT.

The CDR3 region has the DNA TGCGCCAGCTCAGGACTAGCGGGGTCTAGCACAGATACGCAGTATTTT. It translates to CASSGLAGSSTDTQYF. The chain uses TRBV5-1 and TRBJ2-3, with 12 bases that match TRBD2. This CDR3 contains 16 residues. Germline CDR1 and CDR2: SGHRS and YFSETQ. V shed 7 bases, J shed 0 bases, and the junction held 6 bases outside the gene matches. Together with reference TRBV5-1 and TRBJ2-3, the CDR3 gives the full variable domain: KAGVTQTPRYLIKTRGQQVTLSCSPISGHRSVSWYQQTPGQGLQFLFEYFSETQRNKGNFPGRFSGRQFSNSRSEMNVSTLELGDSALYLCASSGLAGSSTDTQYFGPGTRLTVL.

The rearrangement joins TRBV6-5 to TRBJ2-2; tentative D call: TRBD2 (6 bases). Germline CDR1 is MNHEY and CDR2 is SVGAGI. The CDR3 extends over 14 amino acids. V was clipped by 7 bases and J by 5 bases, with 14 bases between them. The CDR3 here is CASMWRGGTGELFF. DNA of the CDR3: TGTGCCAGCATGTGGAGGGGTGGGACCGGGGAGCTGTTTTTT.

The gene calls are TRBV11-3 and TRBJ2-2; the D gene is possibly TRBD1 (6 bases). Germline-derived CDR1 and CDR2 are SGHNT and YENEEA. V lost 3 bases and J 2 bases, leaving 16 bases between the germline ends. The CDR3 length is 17 residues. In DNA, the CDR3 is TGTGCCAGCAGCTTGGACGGACAGAGGGCTAACACCGGGGAGCTGTTTTTT. Protein sequence: CASSLDGQRANTGELFF. Full variable domain (outside the CDR3, taken from reference TRBV11-3 and TRBJ2-2): EAGVVQSPRYKIIEKKQPVAFWCNPISGHNTLYWYLQNLGQGPELLIRYENEEAVDDSQLPKDRFSAERLKGVDSTLKIQPAELGDSAVYLCASSLDGQRANTGELFFGEGSRLTVL.

This clone was observed a handful of times. The rearrangement uses TRBV5-1 and TRBJ1-1, with unresolved D. V lost 4 bases and J lost 12, with 16 bases in between. CDR1 and CDR2 from the germline V gene are SGHRS and YFSETQ. This CDR3 comprises 12 residues. The CDR3 DNA is TGCGCCAGCAGCGCCCTGAGTGGAGCAACTTTCTTT. Translation: CASSALSGATFF.

This rearrangement joins TRBV18 to TRBJ2-3; 9 nucleotides align to TRBD2. CDR1 KGHSH and CDR2 LQKENI come from the germline V gene. The length of the CDR3 is 16 residues. Unmatched junction bases numbered 5, after V lost 2 bases and J lost 2 bases. The CDR3 coding sequence is TGTGCCAGCTCACCAAAGACTAGCGGTAACACAGATACGCAGTATTTT. Its protein product is CASSPKTSGNTDTQYF.

The chain recombines TRBV5-1 with TRBJ1-1; tentatively, D is TRBD1 (5 bases). The germline V gene has CDR1 SGHRS and CDR2 YFSETQ. Trimming pared 4 bases from V and 2 bases from J, leaving 15 bases between. The CDR3 is 15 residues long. CDR3 sequence (DNA): TGCGCCAGCAGCCCGGTGCGGGGGGGTAACACTGAAGCTTTCTTT. It translates to CASSPVRGGNTEAFF.

The table lists this clone with a few counts. The chain is built from TRBV2 and TRBJ1-5, with D possibly matching TRBD1 (5 bases). Trimming left V 0 bases short and J 1 base short, with 10 bases between. Germline V gene data show CDR1 as SNHLY and CDR2 as FYNNEI. This CDR3 region has 16 residues. The CDR3 coding sequence is TGTGCCAGCAGTGAAGCGCGGGGGAGAAGCAATCAGCCCCAGCATTTT. This codes for CASSEARGRSNQPQHF.

The chain carries TRBV30 and TRBJ2-7, with D tentatively TRBD1 (6 bases). Germline CDR1 reads GTSNPN; CDR2 reads SVGIG (reference sequence). The CDR3 covers 14 residues. Trimming removed 1 base at V and 2 bases at J, with 12 bases between. CDR3 DNA: TGTGCCTGGAGTGAAGGCACAGGGACCTACGAGCAGTACTTC. The encoded protein is CAWSEGTGTYEQYF.

This chain joins TRBV7-6 and TRBJ2-1, with unresolved D. The V gene lost 7 bases and the J gene lost 2 bases, with 9 bases spanning the gap. The CDR3 contains 13 residues. The germline CDR1 and CDR2 sequences are SGHVS and FNYEAQ. The CDR3 is CASTPNAYNEQFF. The CDR3 DNA reads TGTGCCAGCACACCTAACGCCTACAATGAGCAGTTCTTC.

The CDR3 region is CASSVEGTNQETQYF. CDR3 coding DNA: TGTGCCAGCAGCGTAGAAGGGACAAACCAAGAGACCCAGTACTTC. The chain joins TRBV9 to TRBJ2-5; TRBD1 might be the D (6 bases). V gave up 0 bases and J gave up 0 bases, with 9 bases separating them. This CDR3 is 15 amino acids long. Germline V gene lookup returns CDR1 SGDLS and CDR2 YYNGEE.

This CDR3 reads CASSLNSGRGADTQYF. DNA for the CDR3: TGCGCCAGCAGCCTGAATAGCGGGAGGGGGGCAGATACGCAGTATTTT. The chain uses TRBV4-3 and TRBJ2-3, with TRBD2 identical over 11 bases. In germline, CDR1 is LGHNA, CDR2 YSLEER. This CDR3 is built from 16 residues. V was clipped by 4 bases and J by 4 bases; unmatched bases: 7.

The J gene is TRBJ2-2, the V gene TRBV5-1; TRBD1 is a possible D gene (5 bases). The germline V and J ends were trimmed by 4 bases and 1 base, with 11 bases remaining between them. Germline V gives CDR1 SGHRS, CDR2 YFSETQ. The CDR3 runs 15 residues. CDR3 loop: CASSPLTGNTGELFF. The CDR3 DNA reads as TGCGCCAGCAGCCCTCTCACAGGGAACACCGGGGAGCTGTTTTTT.

The chain employs TRBV7-2 and TRBJ1-1; possible D gene TRBD1, 5 bases. Per germline, CDR1 SGHTA and CDR2 FQGNSA. V lost 5 bases and J lost 7, with 5 bases in between. The CDR3 is made up of 10 amino acids. CDR3 loop: CASSQGEAFF. The CDR3 nucleotides read TGTGCCAGCAGCCAGGGTGAAGCTTTCTTT.

This clone was seen a few times. The J gene is TRBJ1-2, the V gene TRBV18; D remains ambiguous. V was pared by 2 bases and J by 1 base, with 8 bases between. The CDR3 has 14 amino acids. Germline-derived CDR1 and CDR2 are KGHSH and LQKENI. CDR3 region: CASSPSPGNYGYTF. In nucleotides, the CDR3 is TGTGCCAGCTCACCATCCCCCGGTAACTATGGCTACACCTTC.

The rearrangement links TRBV19 to TRBJ2-2, with D possibly TRBD2 on 6 matching bases. Trimming cost V 5 bases and J 6 bases, with 13 bases left between them. Germline V gene sequence: CDR1 LNHDA, CDR2 SQIVND (reference sequence). The CDR3 runs to 14 residues. The CDR3 DNA reads as TGTGCCAGTAGTGCGGGAAGTTGGGCCGGGGAGCTGTTTTTT. Translating it yields CASSAGSWAGELFF.

The chain joins TRBV11-2 to TRBJ2-3; TRBD2 might be the D (6 bases). Germline CDR1 is SGHAT and CDR2 is FQNNGV. This CDR3 has 15 amino acids. Deletions cut 4 bases from V and 10 bases from J, with 21 bases between. CDR3 amino acids: CASSSSRLGGYAQYF. The DNA for the CDR3 is TGTGCCAGCAGCTCCTCCCGACTTGGAGGGTACGCGCAGTATTTT. The whole variable domain, filled in from reference TRBV11-2 and TRBJ2-3, reads EAGVAQSPRYKIIEKRQSVAFWCNPISGHATLYWYQQILGQGPKLLIQFQNNGVVDDSQLPKDRFSAERLKGVDSTLKIQPAKLEDSAVYLCASSSSRLGGYAQYFGPGTRLTVL.

This sequence joins TRBV2 and TRBJ2-2, with TRBD2 matching over 8 bases. This CDR3 is built from 16 residues. Trimming cost V 9 bases and J 4 bases; bases outside gene matches: 13. Germline V gene lookup returns CDR1 SNHLY and CDR2 FYNNEI. As DNA, the CDR3 is TGTGCCAGAGGGGGACGGGCGGGAGGTGTCACCGGGGAGCTGTTTTTT. Translation: CARGGRAGGVTGELFF.